This T cell receptor beta chain was sequenced during a study of blood T cells in healthy people across ages. Germline CDR1 DFQATT, CDR2 SNEGSKA (reference sequence). This CDR3 region has 15 residues. V lost 2 bases and J lost 4, with 18 bases in between. A sample-barcoded 5' primer and a J-beta primer mix were used in a second PCR of roughly 6 to 12 cycles. One entry per CDR3 protein, called by TCRdb with MiXCR from the 5' RACE reads. The sample has about 800,000 distinct CDR3 sequences, approximately 25% seen once; the top ten hold approximately 3.7%. The same sample was also studied in work on T cells of mothers and their children.

The source of this sequence is a boy between 10 and 17 years old in good health. The specimen sequenced was blood. V is TRBV20-1 and J is TRBJ2-7, with D possibly TRBD2 on 5 matching bases. CDR3: CSARWQGRGSYEQYF. The CDR3 coding sequence is TGCAGTGCTAGATGGCAAGGACGGGGATCTTACGAGCAGTACTTC.